These T cell receptor beta chains were read from a single sample in a study of memory B cells and T cells in multiple sclerosis. No antigen has been identified for these receptors. TCRdb's table, derived via immunoSEQ multiplex PCR, lists solely in-frame clones and lacks some. The table has over 35,000 clones, approximately 80% seen once. Sequenced input: PBMCs from blood kept in culture. The receptors were gathered from a human donor with multiple sclerosis. Both conserved end residues are part of each CDR3. A D gene is named only where the DNA matches it firmly. Some rows mark clone size as missing; the rest say once, few, many or name a class of expanded clone.

17	TRBV5-1	TRBD2	NA	TRBJ2-1	TGCGCCAGCAGCCCAGGGACTAGCGGGGGTGCAAGGGATGAGCAGTTCTTC	CASSPGTSGGARDEQFF
15	TRBV4-1	TRBD1	NA	TRBJ2-3	TGCGCCAGCAGCCTTGGGACAGTTAGCACAGATACGCAGTATTTT	CASSLGTVSTDTQYF
15	TRBV18	NA	NA	TRBJ2-7	TGTGCCAGCTCACCAAGTCGGCAGGGGACGAGCGAGCAGTACTTC	CASSPSRQGTSEQYF
13	TRBV12-5	NA	NA	TRBJ1-3	TGTGCTAGTGTCTCTGAGGTCGGAAACACCATATATTTT	CASVSEVGNTIYF
16	TRBV4-1	TRBD1	NA	TRBJ1-5	TGCGCCAGCAGCCACCGGAGCTACAGGGGCCCGGAGCCCCAGCATTTT	CASSHRSYRGPEPQHF
14	TRBV5-1	NA	NA	TRBJ2-6	TGCGCCAGCAGCGGGACGTCTGGGGCCAACGTCCTGACTTTC	CASSGTSGANVLTF
14	TRBV5-1	NA	NA	TRBJ1-1	TGCGCCAGCAGCTTGGAGGCGATGAACACTGAAGCTTTCTTT	CASSLEAMNTEAFF
16	TRBV5-1	TRBD2	NA	TRBJ2-3	TGCGCCAGCAGCTTACTTAGCGGGGGGGCGACAGATACGCAGTATTTT	CASSLLSGGATDTQYF
14	TRBV2	NA	NA	TRBJ2-2	TGTGCCAGCACCCTCAGGGGCGCCACCGGGGAGCTGTTTTTT	CASTLRGATGELFF
12	TRBV6-1	NA	NA	TRBJ2-1	TGTGCCAGCAGTCAAATGTGGGATGAGCAGTTCTTC	CASSQMWDEQFF
18	TRBV7-8	TRBD2	NA	TRBJ2-2	TGTGCCAGCAGCTTAGTTACTCGCGGGGGGGCCGGGACCGGGGAGCTGTTTTTT	CASSLVTRGGAGTGELFF
13	TRBV29-1	TRBD1	NA	TRBJ1-1	TGCAGCGTAAAGACAGGGGGGAACACTGAAGCTTTCTTT	CSVKTGGNTEAFF
15	TRBV6-5	NA	few	TRBJ2-1	TGTGCCAGCAGTTACTCGCGCGGGGTCTACAATGAGCAGTTCTTC	CASSYSRGVYNEQFF
16	TRBV7-2	TRBD2	NA	TRBJ2-3	TGTGCCAGCAGCTCGGGACTAGCGGGGCCGGCAGATACGCAGTATTTT	CASSSGLAGPADTQYF
13	TRBV7-6	TRBD1	NA	TRBJ2-7	TGTGCCAGCAGCTTAGGGAGACAGGGCGAGCAGTACTTC	CASSLGRQGEQYF
14	TRBV2	NA	NA	TRBJ2-1	TGTGCCAGCAGTGATGCTAGTCAGGGGATTGAGCAGTTCTTC	CASSDASQGIEQFF
13	TRBV7-2	NA	NA	TRBJ1-2	TGTGCCAGCAGCTTAGCGGCCACTTATGGCTACACCTTC	CASSLAATYGYTF
17	TRBV19	TRBD1	NA	TRBJ1-4	TGTGCCAGTAGTAGGTGGACAGGAATCCGCACTAATGAAAAACTGTTTTTT	CASSRWTGIRTNEKLFF
14	TRBV6-5	NA	NA	TRBJ1-1	TGTGCCAGCCGACAATCGGGACTAAACACTGAAGCTTTCTTT	CASRQSGLNTEAFF
18	TRBV5-1	NA	NA	TRBJ1-6	TGCGCCAGCAGCTTGGCCGCGCAGCGTGCCGGGTACAATTCACCCCTCCACTTT	CASSLAAQRAGYNSPLHF
14	TRBV28	NA	NA	TRBJ1-5	TGTGCCAGCAGCGCAGGGTTTAGCAATCAGCCCCAGCATTTT	CASSAGFSNQPQHF
18	TRBV7-6	TRBD2	NA	TRBJ2-5	TGTGCCAGCAGCTTAGCGACTAGCGGGGGGGATGCCCAAGAGACCCAGTACTTC	CASSLATSGGDAQETQYF
16	TRBV4-1	TRBD1	NA	TRBJ1-6	TGCGCCAGCAGCCAAGACGGCAGGGGGATCAGTTCACCCCTCCACTTT	CASSQDGRGISSPLHF
16	TRBV9	TRBD2	NA	TRBJ2-1	TGTGCCAGCAGCTATGCTAGCGGGGGGGGCTACAATGAGCAGTTCTTC	CASSYASGGGYNEQFF
16	TRBV2	TRBD1	NA	TRBJ1-6	TGTGCCAGCAGTGAAAGATCCGGGACAGGGTATTCACCCCTCCACTTT	CASSERSGTGYSPLHF
14	TRBV7-9	TRBD1	few	TRBJ1-1	TGTGCCAGCAGCTCGTCAGGGGGGGAAACTGAAGCTTTCTTT	CASSSSGGETEAFF
16	TRBV6-5	NA	NA	TRBJ1-3	TGTGCCAGCAGTTTGGTACAGCCTTACTCTGGAAACACCATATATTTT	CASSLVQPYSGNTIYF
15	TRBV19	NA	once	TRBJ2-3	TGTGCCAGTAGTATACGCGGCAGTAGCACAGATACGCAGTATTTT	CASSIRGSSTDTQYF
13	TRBV10-2	NA	NA	TRBJ1-1	TGCGCCAGCAGTCGAGATTCGAACACTGAAGCTTTCTTT	CASSRDSNTEAFF
18	TRBV4-3	TRBD2	NA	TRBJ2-1	TGCGCCAGCAGCCAAGATAGTTCGGGACTAGCGGTTTATAATGAGCAGTTCTTC	CASSQDSSGLAVYNEQFF
17	TRBV21-1	NA	NA	TRBJ1-1	TGTGCCAGCTCCCCGACACGGACCGGGGGGATCAACACTGAAGCTTTCTTT	CASSPTRTGGINTEAFF
18	TRBV5-4	NA	NA	TRBJ2-2	TGTGCCAGCAGCTTGGGTGGAGCCAGCATCTCGAACACCGGGGAGCTGTTTTTT	CASSLGGASISNTGELFF
13	TRBV6-1	NA	NA	TRBJ2-4	TGTGCCAGCAGTGGCAGGGGGGGGTACATTCAGTACTTC	CASSGRGGYIQYF
14	TRBV15	NA	NA	TRBJ2-2	TGTGCCACCAGCAGGCCCGGGGATGCCGGGGAGCTGTTTTTT	CATSRPGDAGELFF
12	TRBV5-6	NA	once	TRBJ2-7	TGTGCCAGCAGCTTGTGGGCGGGACCGGGGAACTTC	CASSLWAGPGNF
14	TRBV6-5	NA	NA	TRBJ2-3	TGTGCCAGCGCGCTCCACACCCTAAGGGATACGCAGTATTTT	CASALHTLRDTQYF
11	TRBV20-1	NA	NA	TRBJ2-1	TGCAGTGCTAGAAGGTACAATGAGCAGTTCTTC	CSARRYNEQFF
15	TRBV7-3	NA	NA	TRBJ1-1	TGTGCCAGCAGCTTAAATGCCGGGGGAGGGACTGAAGCTTTCTTT	CASSLNAGGGTEAFF
16	TRBV10-1	NA	NA	TRBJ2-3	TGCGCCAGCAGTGAGACAGGGGAAGGGGAGGGAGATACGCAGTATTTT	CASSETGEGEGDTQYF
15	TRBV30	NA	NA	TRBJ2-5	TGTGCCTGGAGTGTGGGTCTAGCGAGACAAGAGACCCAGTACTTC	CAWSVGLARQETQYF
14	TRBV2	TRBD1	NA	TRBJ1-1	TGTGCCAGCAGTACCGGGACAGGGGGGACTGAAGCTTTCTTT	CASSTGTGGTEAFF
12	TRBV6-5	NA	NA	TRBJ2-2	TGTGCCAGCAGTTCCCCCCCCGGGGAGCTGTTTTTT	CASSSPPGELFF
15	TRBV6-5	TRBD2	NA	TRBJ2-3	TGTGCCAGCAGTTACTCCCGCGGGGAGGGAGATACGCAGTATTTT	CASSYSRGEGDTQYF
14	TRBV4-2	TRBD1	NA	TRBJ1-1	TGTGCCAGCAGCAGGAACAGGGGGAGCACTGAAGCTTTCTTT	CASSRNRGSTEAFF
12	TRBV5-5	NA	few	TRBJ2-7	TGTGCCAGCAGCTTGGTCGGCTACGAGCAGTACTTC	CASSLVGYEQYF
13	TRBV29-1	NA	NA	TRBJ2-1	TGCAGCGTTGTGGGTGGATCCTACAATGAGCAGTTCTTC	CSVVGGSYNEQFF
14	TRBV4-2	NA	few	TRBJ2-3	TGTGCCAGCAGCCAAGATCTAACCACAGATACGCAGTATTTT	CASSQDLTTDTQYF
16	TRBV6-1	NA	once	TRBJ2-6	TGTGCCAGCAGCGAATTGAAGTACTCTGGGGCCAACGTCCTGACTTTC	CASSELKYSGANVLTF
13	TRBV12-5	NA	NA	TRBJ1-1	TGTGCTAGTGTCGCCGATAGGATGGGCGAAGCTTTCTTT	CASVADRMGEAFF
15	TRBV18	TRBD1	NA	TRBJ2-7	TGTGCCAGCTCACTACACCCACAGGGGGTAGGCGAGCAGTACTTC	CASSLHPQGVGEQYF
15	TRBV27	TRBD2	once	TRBJ2-1	TGTGCCAGCAGTTTAATGGGACTATCCTACAATGAGCAGTTCTTC	CASSLMGLSYNEQFF
18	TRBV12-5	TRBD1	once	TRBJ1-5	TGTGCTAGTGGCCCCCCCCACAGGGACAGGGATAGCAATCAGCCCCAGCATTTT	CASGPPHRDRDSNQPQHF
16	TRBV19	NA	NA	TRBJ1-5	TGTGCCAGTAGTATCGCCCACCGGCGGGGCAATCAGCCCCAGCATTTT	CASSIAHRRGNQPQHF
15	TRBV5-4	TRBD1	NA	TRBJ2-5	TGTGCCAGCAGCCCGCAGGGGGCAGGGGGAGAGACCCAGTACTTC	CASSPQGAGGETQYF
15	TRBV27	TRBD1	NA	TRBJ2-7	TGTGCCAGCAGTTCCACCGGGACAGGTGTCTACGAGCAGTACTTC	CASSSTGTGVYEQYF
16	TRBV28	TRBD1	once	TRBJ2-7	TGTGCCAGCAGTGACCTTCCGGGACAGGGGGCCTACGAGCAGTACTTC	CASSDLPGQGAYEQYF
12	TRBV6-1	NA	NA	TRBJ1-1	TGTGCCAGCAGCCTCGAAGACACTGAAGCTTTCTTT	CASSLEDTEAFF
17	TRBV30	TRBD1	once	TRBJ2-5	TGTGCCTGGAGTGTACCGAGAGGGACAGGGGGTAAAGGGACCCAGTACTTC	CAWSVPRGTGGKGTQYF